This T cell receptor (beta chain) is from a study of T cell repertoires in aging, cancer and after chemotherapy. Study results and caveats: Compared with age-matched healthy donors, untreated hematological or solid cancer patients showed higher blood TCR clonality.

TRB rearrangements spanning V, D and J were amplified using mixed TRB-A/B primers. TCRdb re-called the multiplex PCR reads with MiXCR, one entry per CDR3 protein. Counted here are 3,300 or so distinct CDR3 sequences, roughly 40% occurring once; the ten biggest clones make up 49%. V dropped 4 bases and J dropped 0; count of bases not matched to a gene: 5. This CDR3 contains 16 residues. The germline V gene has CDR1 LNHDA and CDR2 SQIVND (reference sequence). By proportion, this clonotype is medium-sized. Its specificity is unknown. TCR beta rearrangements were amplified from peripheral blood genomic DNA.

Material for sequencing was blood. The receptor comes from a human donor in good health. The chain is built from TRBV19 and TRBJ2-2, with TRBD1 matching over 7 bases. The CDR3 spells CASSKGQVANTGELFF. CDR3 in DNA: TGTGCCAGTAGTAAAGGACAGGTCGCGAACACCGGGGAGCTGTTTTTT.